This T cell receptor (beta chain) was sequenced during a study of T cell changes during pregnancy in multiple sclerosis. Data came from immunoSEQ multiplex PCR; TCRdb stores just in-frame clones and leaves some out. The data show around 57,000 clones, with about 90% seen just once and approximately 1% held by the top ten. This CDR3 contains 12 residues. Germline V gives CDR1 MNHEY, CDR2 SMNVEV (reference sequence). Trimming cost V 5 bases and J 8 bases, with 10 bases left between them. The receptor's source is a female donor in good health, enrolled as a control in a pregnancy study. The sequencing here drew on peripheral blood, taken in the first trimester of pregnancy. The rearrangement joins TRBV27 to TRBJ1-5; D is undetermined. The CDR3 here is CASSDGLEPQHF. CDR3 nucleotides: TGTGCCAGCAGTGATGGACTTGAGCCCCAGCATTTT.